This record concerns one T cell receptor beta chain sequence. This sample stems from a study of shared clonotypes between healthy human individuals. Profiled with immunoSEQ multiplex PCR; TCRdb holds only in-frame clones, not every one. The sample has some 550,000 clones; 97% are singletons. CDR1 MDHEN and CDR2 SYDVKM come from the germline V gene. This CDR3 spans 14 amino acids. V lost 7 bases, J lost 1 base, and 11 bases lay in between. This sequence originates from a woman aged 25 to 39 in good health. Sequenced sample: naive CD4+ T cells sorted from blood. This sample's subset: CD45RA+ positively selected. The chain uses TRBV28 and TRBJ2-1; D perhaps matches TRBD2 (6 bases). The CDR3 DNA is TGTGCCAGCATGGCTAGCGTTTCCTACAATGAGCAGTTCTTC. Its protein is CASMASVSYNEQFF.